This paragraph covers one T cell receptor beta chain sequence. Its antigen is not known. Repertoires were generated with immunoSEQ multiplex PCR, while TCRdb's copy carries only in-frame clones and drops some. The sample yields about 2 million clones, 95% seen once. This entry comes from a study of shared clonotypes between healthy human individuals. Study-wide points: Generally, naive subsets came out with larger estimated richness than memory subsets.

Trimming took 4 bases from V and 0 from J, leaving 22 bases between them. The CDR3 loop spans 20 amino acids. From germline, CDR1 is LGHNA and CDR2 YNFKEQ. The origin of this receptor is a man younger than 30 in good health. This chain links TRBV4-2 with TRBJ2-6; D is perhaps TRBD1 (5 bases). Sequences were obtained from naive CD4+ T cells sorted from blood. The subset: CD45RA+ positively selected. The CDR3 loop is CASSRELNRPVNSGANVLTF. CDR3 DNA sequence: TGTGCCAGCAGCCGTGAACTTAACAGGCCCGTAAACTCTGGGGCCAACGTCCTGACTTTC.